This TCR beta chain came from a study of vaccination and CD4 T cells after COVID-19. Study overall: Investigators stimulated cells with overlapping spike peptides drawn from SARS-CoV-2, HCoV-NL63, HCoV-OC43 and HCoV-229E.

V was clipped by 6 bases and J by 5 bases, with 16 bases between them. The CDR3 covers 15 residues. About this clonotype itself: No antigen is known for it.

Treatment reported: roughly 10-day PBMC culture with coronavirus spike peptide pools or control peptides (ViraFEST assay). The medium had half its volume replaced with fresh IL-2 medium on days 3 and 7. The Oncomine TCR Beta short-read assay generated sequence data from the DNA of cultured CD4+ T cells. From the PCR reads, TCRdb called clonotypes with MiXCR, one entry per CDR3 protein. In the table there are 15,000 to 20,000 distinct CDR3 sequences, around 60% of which are singletons. The source is a human donor who had recovered from COVID-19. V is TRBV12-3 or TRBV12-4 and J is TRBJ2-2; a weak D match, TRBD2 (5 bases). Sequencing was done on a sample of CD4+ T cells from blood, cultured in vitro. In DNA form, the CDR3 reads TGTGCCAGCAGGCGAGGTACCGAGGGAACCGGGGAGCTGTTTTTT. This sequence encodes CASRRGTEGTGELFF.